This T cell receptor (beta chain) originates from a study of CD8 T cells in ankylosing spondylitis. TCRdb passed the 5' RACE reads through MiXCR, listing each CDR3 protein once. Found here are roughly 200,000 distinct CDR3 sequences, roughly 24% of them singletons; the top ten hold 6.6%. The CDR3 spans 13 residues. CDR1 SGHVS and CDR2 FNYEAQ come from the germline V gene. With 6 bases removed from V and 10 bases from J, the gap between germline ends came to 17 bases. The source is a male donor with ankylosing spondylitis or in good health (not recorded which). What was sequenced was blood, either unsorted or a sorted T cell fraction (not recorded which). V is TRBV7-6 and J is TRBJ2-3; no definite D call. CDR3 in amino acids: CASSQVGDGSQYF. CDR3 DNA: TGTGCCAGCAGTCAAGTTGGTGACGGGTCGCAGTATTTT.